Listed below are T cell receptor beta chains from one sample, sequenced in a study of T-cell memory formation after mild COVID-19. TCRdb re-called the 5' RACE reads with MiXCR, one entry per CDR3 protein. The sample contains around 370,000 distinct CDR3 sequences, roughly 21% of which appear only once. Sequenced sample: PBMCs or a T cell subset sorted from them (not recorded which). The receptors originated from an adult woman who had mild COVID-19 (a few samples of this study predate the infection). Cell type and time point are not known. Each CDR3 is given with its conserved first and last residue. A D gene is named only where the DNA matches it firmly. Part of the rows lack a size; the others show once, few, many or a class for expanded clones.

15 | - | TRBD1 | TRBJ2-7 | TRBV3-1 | CASSPGQDGLGEQYF | TGTGCCAGCAGCCCAGGACAGGATGGATTGGGCGAGCAGTACTTC
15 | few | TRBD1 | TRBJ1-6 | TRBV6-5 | CASSYRTGNTSPLHF | TGTGCCAGCAGTTACCGGACAGGGAATACTTCACCCCTCCACTTT
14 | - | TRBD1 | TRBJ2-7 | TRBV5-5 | CASSLRRGQNEQYF | TGTGCCAGCAGCTTGCGCAGGGGGCAAAACGAGCAGTACTTC
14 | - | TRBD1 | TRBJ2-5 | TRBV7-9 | CASSADRGSETQYF | TGTGCCAGCAGCGCGGACAGGGGTTCTGAGACCCAGTACTTC
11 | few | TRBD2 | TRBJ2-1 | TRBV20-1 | CSAPLAGGLFF | TGCAGTGCACCTCTAGCGGGAGGACTGTTCTTC
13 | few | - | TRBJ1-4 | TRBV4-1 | CASSRSMGEKLFF | TGCGCCAGCTCACGTTCGATGGGGGAAAAACTGTTTTTT
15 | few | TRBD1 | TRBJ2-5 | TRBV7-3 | CASSWTGGERETQYF | TGTGCCAGCAGCTGGACAGGGGGCGAAAGGGAGACCCAGTACTTC
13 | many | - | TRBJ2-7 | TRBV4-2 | CASSQVGSYEQYF | TGTGCCAGCAGCCAGGTTGGATCCTACGAGCAGTACTTC
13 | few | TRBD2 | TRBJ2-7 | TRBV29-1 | CSVQTSGGYEQYF | TGCAGCGTCCAAACTAGCGGAGGCTACGAGCAGTACTTC
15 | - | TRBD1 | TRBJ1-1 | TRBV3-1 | CASSQETQGATEAFF | TGTGCCAGCAGCCAAGAAACACAGGGGGCGACTGAAGCTTTCTTT
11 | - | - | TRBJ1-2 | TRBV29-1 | CSVGRDNGYTF | TGCAGCGTCGGCCGGGACAATGGCTACACCTTC
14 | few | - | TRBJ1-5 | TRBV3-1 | CASSPAGRISPQHF | TGTGCCAGCAGCCCTGCCGGAAGGATCAGCCCCCAGCATTTT
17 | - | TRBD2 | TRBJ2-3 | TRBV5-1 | CASSSSAGGPSTDTQYF | TGCGCCAGCAGCTCATCAGCGGGGGGACCTAGCACAGATACGCAGTATTTT
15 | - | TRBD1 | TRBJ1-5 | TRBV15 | CATSIRTGTYQPQHF | TGTGCCACCAGCATTAGGACAGGGACGTATCAGCCCCAGCATTTT